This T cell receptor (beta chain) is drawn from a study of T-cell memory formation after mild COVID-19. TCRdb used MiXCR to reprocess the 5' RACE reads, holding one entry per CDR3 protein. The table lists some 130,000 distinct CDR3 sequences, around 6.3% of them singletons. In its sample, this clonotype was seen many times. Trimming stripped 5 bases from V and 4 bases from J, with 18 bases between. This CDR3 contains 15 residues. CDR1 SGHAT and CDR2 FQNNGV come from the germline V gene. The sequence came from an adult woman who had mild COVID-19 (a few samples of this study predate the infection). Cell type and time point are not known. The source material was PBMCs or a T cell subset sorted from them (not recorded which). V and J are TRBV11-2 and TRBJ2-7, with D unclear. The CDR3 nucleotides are TGTGCCAGCAGCCCAATAAGGCACAAGGATTACGAGCAGTACTTC. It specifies CASSPIRHKDYEQYF. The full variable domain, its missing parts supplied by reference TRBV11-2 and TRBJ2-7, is EAGVAQSPRYKIIEKRQSVAFWCNPISGHATLYWYQQILGQGPKLLIQFQNNGVVDDSQLPKDRFSAERLKGVDSTLKIQPAKLEDSAVYLCASSPIRHKDYEQYFGPGTRLTVT.